This TCR beta chain was sequenced in a study of cytomegalovirus exposure and HLA in healthy donors. Unmatched junction bases numbered 9, after V lost 5 bases and J lost 5 bases. The germline V gene encodes CDR1 MDHEN and CDR2 SYDVKM. The CDR3 runs to 15 residues. Use of 60 Vbeta and 13 Jbeta primers characterized the PCR. Some clones are missing from TCRdb's copy, which holds only in-frame ones; the method was immunoSEQ multiplex PCR. The table includes roughly 100,000 clones, 70% to 85% detected once. The chain couples TRBV28 to TRBJ2-5; the match to TRBD2 covers 9 bases. The origin of this receptor is a woman aged 35 to 49 in good health and CMV-seronegative. The material sequenced was PBMCs. DNA for the CDR3: TGTGCCAGCAGTCCATTAGCGGGAGTCGGGGAGACCCAGTACTTC. The encoded protein is CASSPLAGVGETQYF. The full variable domain, with the rest looked up from reference TRBV28 and TRBJ2-5, is DVKVTQSSRYLVKRTGEKVFLECVQDMDHENMFWYRQDPGLGLRLIYFSYDVKMKEKGDIPEGYSVSREKKERFSLILESASTNQTSMYLCASSPLAGVGETQYFGPGTRLLVL.